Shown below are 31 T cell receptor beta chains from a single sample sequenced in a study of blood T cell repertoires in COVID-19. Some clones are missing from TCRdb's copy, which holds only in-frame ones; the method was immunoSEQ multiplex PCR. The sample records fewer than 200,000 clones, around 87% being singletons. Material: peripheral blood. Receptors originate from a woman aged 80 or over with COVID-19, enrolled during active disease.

The DNA for the CDR3 is TGCAGCGCCCGAGACGGAGGGTCCGGGGAGCTGTTTTTT. Its protein is CSARDGGSGELFF. The rearrangement joins TRBV29-1 to TRBJ2-2, with D perhaps TRBD2 (6 bases). The V and J ends lost 7 bases and 6 bases respectively, with 15 bases between them. Germline CDR1 reads SQVTM; CDR2 reads ANQGSEA. The CDR3 consists of 13 residues.

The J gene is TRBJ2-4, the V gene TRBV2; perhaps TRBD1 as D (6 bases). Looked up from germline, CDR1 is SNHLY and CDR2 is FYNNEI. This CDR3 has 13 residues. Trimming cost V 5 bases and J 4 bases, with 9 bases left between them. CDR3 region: CASSRDKKNIQYF. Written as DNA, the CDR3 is TGTGCCAGCAGTCGGGACAAAAAAAACATTCAGTACTTC.

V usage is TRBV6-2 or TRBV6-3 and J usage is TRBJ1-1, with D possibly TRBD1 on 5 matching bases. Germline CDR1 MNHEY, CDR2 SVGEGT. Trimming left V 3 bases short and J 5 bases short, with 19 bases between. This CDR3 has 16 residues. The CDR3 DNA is TGTGCCAGCAGTTATATGTCAGGCCGGGGGAGTACTGAAGCTTTCTTT. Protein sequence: CASSYMSGRGSTEAFF.

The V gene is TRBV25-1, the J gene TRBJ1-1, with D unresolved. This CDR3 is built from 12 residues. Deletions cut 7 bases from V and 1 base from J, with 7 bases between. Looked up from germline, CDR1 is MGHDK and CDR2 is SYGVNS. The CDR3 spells CASKRSNTEAFF. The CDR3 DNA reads TGTGCCAGCAAGAGGTCGAACACTGAAGCTTTCTTT.

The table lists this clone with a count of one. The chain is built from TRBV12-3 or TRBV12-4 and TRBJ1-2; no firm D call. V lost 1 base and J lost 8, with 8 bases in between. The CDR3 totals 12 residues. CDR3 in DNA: TGTGCCAGCAGTTTAGGGCAGAAAGGCTACACCTTC. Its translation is CASSLGQKGYTF.

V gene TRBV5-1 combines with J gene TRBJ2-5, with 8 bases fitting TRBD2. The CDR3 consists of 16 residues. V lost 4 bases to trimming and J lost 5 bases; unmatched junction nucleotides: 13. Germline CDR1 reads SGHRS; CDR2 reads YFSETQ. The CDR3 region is CASSPTTSPGGETQYF. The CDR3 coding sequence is TGCGCCAGCAGCCCGACGACCTCCCCGGGAGGGGAGACCCAGTACTTC.

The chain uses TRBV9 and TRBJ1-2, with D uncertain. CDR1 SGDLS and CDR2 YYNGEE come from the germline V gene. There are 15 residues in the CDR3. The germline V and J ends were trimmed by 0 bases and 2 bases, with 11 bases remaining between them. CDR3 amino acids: CASSVAQGGNYGYTF. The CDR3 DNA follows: TGTGCCAGCAGCGTAGCCCAAGGAGGGAACTATGGCTACACCTTC.

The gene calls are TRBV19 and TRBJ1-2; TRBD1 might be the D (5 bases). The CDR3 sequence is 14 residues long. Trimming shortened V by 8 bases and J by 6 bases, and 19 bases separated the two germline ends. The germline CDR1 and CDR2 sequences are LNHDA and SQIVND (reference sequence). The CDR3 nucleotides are TGTGCCAGTGGAGGGGTTCAGGGCTTGCATGGCTACACCTTC. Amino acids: CASGGVQGLHGYTF.

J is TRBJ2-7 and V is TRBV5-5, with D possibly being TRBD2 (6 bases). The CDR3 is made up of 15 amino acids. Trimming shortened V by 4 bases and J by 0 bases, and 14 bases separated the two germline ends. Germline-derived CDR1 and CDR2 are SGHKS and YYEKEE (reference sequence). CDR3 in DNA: TGTGCCAGCAGCGAGGACTATTCAAGCTCCTACGAGCAGTACTTC. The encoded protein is CASSEDYSSSYEQYF.

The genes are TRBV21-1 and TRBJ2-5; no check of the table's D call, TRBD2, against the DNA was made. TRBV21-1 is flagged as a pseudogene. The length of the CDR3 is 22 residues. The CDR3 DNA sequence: TGTGCCAGCACCCAAAGAAAGTGGGGAGATTTTCTTAAGGGCGGGAGTTGGGAGACCCAGTACTTC. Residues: CASTQRKWGDFLKGGSWETQYF.

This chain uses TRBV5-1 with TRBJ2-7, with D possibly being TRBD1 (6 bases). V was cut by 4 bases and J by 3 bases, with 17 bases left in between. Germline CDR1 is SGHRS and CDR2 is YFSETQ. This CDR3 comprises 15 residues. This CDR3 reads CASSPGDNALYEQYF. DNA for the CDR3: TGCGCCAGCAGCCCCGGGGACAACGCCCTCTACGAGCAGTACTTC.

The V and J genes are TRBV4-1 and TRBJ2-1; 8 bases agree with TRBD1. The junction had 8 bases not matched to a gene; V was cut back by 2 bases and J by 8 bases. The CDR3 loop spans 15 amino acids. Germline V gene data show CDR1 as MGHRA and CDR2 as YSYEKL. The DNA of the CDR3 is TGCGCCAGCAGCCAAAGTGACAGGGGAGGCGATGAGCAGTTCTTC. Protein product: CASSQSDRGGDEQFF.

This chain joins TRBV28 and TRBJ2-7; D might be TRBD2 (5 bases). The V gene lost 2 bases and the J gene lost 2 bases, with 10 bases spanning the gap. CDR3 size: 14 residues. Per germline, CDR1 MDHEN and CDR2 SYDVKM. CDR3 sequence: CASSLGSPPYEQYF. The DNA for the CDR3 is TGTGCCAGCAGTTTAGGGAGCCCCCCCTACGAGCAGTACTTC. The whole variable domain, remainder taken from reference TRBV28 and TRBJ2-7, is DVKVTQSSRYLVKRTGEKVFLECVQDMDHENMFWYRQDPGLGLRLIYFSYDVKMKEKGDIPEGYSVSREKKERFSLILESASTNQTSMYLCASSLGSPPYEQYFGPGTRLTVT.

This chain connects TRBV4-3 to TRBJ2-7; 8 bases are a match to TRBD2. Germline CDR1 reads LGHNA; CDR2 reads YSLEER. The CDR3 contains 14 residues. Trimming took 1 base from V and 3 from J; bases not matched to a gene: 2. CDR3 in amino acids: CASSQVGGDYEQYF. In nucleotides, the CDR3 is TGCGCCAGCAGCCAAGTCGGGGGGGACTACGAGCAGTACTTC.

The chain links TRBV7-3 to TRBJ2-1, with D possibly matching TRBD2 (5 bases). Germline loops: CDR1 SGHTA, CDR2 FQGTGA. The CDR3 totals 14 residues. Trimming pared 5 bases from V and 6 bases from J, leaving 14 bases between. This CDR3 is CASSPRGGTNEQFF. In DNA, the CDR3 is TGTGCCAGCAGCCCCCGAGGAGGCACCAATGAGCAGTTCTTC.

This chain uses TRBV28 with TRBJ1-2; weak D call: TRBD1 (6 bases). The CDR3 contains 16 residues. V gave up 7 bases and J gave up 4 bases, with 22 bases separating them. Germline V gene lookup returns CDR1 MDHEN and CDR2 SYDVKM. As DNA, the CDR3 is TGTGCCAGCACCTTATCCGGGCGGGGGCGAGTCTATGGCTACACCTTC. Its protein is CASTLSGRGRVYGYTF.

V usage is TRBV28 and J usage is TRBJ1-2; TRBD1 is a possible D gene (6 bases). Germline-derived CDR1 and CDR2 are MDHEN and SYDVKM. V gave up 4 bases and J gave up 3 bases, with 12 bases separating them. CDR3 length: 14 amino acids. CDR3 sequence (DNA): TGTGCCAGCAGTTCTGGGAACAGGGACTATGGCTACACCTTC. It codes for CASSSGNRDYGYTF.

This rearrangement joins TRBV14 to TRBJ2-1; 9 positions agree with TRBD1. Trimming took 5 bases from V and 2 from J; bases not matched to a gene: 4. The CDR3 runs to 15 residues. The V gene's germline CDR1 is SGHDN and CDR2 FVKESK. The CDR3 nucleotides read TGTGCCAGCAGCTCCCGGGACAGGGCCTACAATGAGCAGTTCTTC. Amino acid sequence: CASSSRDRAYNEQFF.

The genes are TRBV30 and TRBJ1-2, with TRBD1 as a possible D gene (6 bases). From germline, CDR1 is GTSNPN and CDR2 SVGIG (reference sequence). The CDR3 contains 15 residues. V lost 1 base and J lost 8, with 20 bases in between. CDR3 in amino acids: CAWSAADRGGAGYTF. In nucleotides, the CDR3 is TGTGCCTGGAGTGCAGCCGATAGGGGGGGCGCGGGCTACACCTTC.

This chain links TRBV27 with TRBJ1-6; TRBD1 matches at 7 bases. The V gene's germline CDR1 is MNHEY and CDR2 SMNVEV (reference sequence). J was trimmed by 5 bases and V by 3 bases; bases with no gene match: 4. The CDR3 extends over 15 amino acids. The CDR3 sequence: CASSFGTVNNSPLHF. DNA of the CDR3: TGTGCCAGCAGTTTCGGGACAGTAAATAATTCACCCCTCCACTTT.

DNA of the CDR3: TGTGCCAGCAGCTCCAGGGCTGGTGGCCAAGAGACCCAGTACTTC. This encodes CASSSRAGGQETQYF. The gene calls are TRBV11-1 and TRBJ2-5, with D perhaps matching TRBD1 (5 bases). V lost 4 bases, J lost 1 base, and 13 bases lay in between. The germline gives CDR1 SGHAT, CDR2 FQDESV (reference sequence). The CDR3 is made up of 15 amino acids.

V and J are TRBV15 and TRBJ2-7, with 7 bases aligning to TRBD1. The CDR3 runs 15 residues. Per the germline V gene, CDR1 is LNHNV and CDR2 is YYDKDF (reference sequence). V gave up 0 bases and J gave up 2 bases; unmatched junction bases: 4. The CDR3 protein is CATSRDVRGPYEQYF. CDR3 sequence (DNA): TGTGCCACCAGCAGAGATGTTAGGGGGCCCTACGAGCAGTACTTC.

CDR3 sequence: CAISGTGAQPQHF. The CDR3, as DNA: TGTGCCATCAGCGGGACAGGGGCACAGCCCCAGCATTTT. The chain carries TRBV10-3 and TRBJ1-5, with 10 bases that match TRBD1. This CDR3 comprises 13 residues. V trimming: 6 bases; J trimming: 7 bases; junction bases outside the gene matches: 3. The germline gives CDR1 ENHRY, CDR2 SYGVKD.

CDR3 coding DNA: TGTGCCAGCAGCCCACAAACCCCCTTAGCGGCTAGCACAGATACGCAGTATTTT. This codes for CASSPQTPLAASTDTQYF. The V call is TRBV7-6, the J call TRBJ2-3, with a tentative D call TRBD2 (6 bases). The CDR3 covers 18 residues. Germline V gives CDR1 SGHVS, CDR2 FNYEAQ. V was cut by 5 bases and J by 0 bases, with 21 bases left in between.

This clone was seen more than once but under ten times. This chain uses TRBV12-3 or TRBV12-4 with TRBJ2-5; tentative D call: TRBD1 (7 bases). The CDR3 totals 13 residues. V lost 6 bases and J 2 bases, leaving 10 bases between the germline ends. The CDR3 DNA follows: TGTGCCAGCAGGCGGGACAGTCAAGAGACCCAGTACTTC. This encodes CASRRDSQETQYF.

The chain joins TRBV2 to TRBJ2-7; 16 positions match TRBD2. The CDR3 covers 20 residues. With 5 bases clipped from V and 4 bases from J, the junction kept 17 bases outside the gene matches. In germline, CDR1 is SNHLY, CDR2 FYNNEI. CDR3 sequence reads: CASSFRGGTSGRAIVYEQYF. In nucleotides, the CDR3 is TGTGCCAGCAGTTTTCGGGGAGGGACTAGCGGGAGGGCAATCGTATACGAGCAGTACTTC.

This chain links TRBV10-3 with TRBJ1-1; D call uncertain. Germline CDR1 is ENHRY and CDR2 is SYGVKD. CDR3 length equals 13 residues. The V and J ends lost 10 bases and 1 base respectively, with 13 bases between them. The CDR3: CATGGQENTEAFF. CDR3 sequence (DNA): TGTGCCACGGGCGGGCAGGAGAACACTGAAGCTTTCTTT.

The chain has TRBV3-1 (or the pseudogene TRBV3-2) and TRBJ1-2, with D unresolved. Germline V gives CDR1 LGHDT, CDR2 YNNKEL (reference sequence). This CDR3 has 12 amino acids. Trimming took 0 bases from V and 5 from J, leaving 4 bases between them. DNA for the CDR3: TGTGCCAGCAGCCAAGAAGCGTATGGCTACACCTTC. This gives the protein CASSQEAYGYTF.

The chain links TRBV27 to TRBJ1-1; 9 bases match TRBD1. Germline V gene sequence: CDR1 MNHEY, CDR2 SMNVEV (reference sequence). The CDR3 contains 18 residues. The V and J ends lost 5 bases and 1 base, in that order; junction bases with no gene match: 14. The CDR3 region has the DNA TGTGCCAGCAGTATCCTCCCGGGACAGGGCGCTGGGAACACTGAAGCTTTCTTT. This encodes CASSILPGQGAGNTEAFF.

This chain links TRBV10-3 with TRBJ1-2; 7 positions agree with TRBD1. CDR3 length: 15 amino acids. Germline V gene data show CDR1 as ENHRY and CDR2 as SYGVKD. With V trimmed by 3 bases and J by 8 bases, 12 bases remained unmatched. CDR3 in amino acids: CAISDTSRTGGGYTF. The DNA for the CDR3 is TGTGCCATCAGTGACACCTCCAGGACAGGCGGCGGCTACACCTTC.

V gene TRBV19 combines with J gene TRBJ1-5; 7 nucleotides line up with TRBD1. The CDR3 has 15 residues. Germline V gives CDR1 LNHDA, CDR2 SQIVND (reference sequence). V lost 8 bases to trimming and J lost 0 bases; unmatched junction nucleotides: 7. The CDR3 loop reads CASAPQGISNQPQHF. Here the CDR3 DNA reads TGTGCCAGTGCCCCACAGGGGATTAGCAATCAGCCCCAGCATTTT.